A single sample is the source of the 11 T cell receptor beta chains below, sequenced in a study of monozygotic twins with inflammatory bowel disease. Following a re-call of the 5' RACE reads, TCRdb has one entry per CDR3 protein and lacks DNA. Found here are some 210,000 distinct CDR3 sequences; the top ten clones hold approximately 1.6%. Sequencing was carried out using blood. These receptors came from a human donor with ulcerative colitis or Crohn's disease, or a healthy co-twin of an affected twin (not recorded which).

The chain recombines TRBV5-1 with TRBJ1-1; TCRdb names TRBD1, which stays unverified in the absence of DNA. The CDR3 runs 16 residues. Germline values: CDR1 SGHRS, CDR2 YFSETQ. The CDR3 loop reads CASSRGSATMNTEAFF.

The chain carries TRBV6-1 and TRBJ1-5; TCRdb's D call, TRBD1, is unchecked because there is no DNA. Germline V CDR1 and CDR2: MNHNS, SASEGT. The length of the CDR3 is 14 residues. The CDR3 protein is CASSPDSPNQPQHF.

The V gene is TRBV5-1, the J gene TRBJ1-2; the D gene TCRdb calls, TRBD1, cannot be checked with no DNA. From germline, CDR1 is SGHRS and CDR2 YFSETQ. The CDR3 has 14 amino acids. The CDR3 sequence is CASSQGTGSHGYTF.

V is TRBV6-1 and J is TRBJ1-5; the TCRdb call, TRBD1, lacks DNA for checking. This CDR3 is built from 14 residues. CDR1 and CDR2 (germline): MNHNS, SASEGT. The CDR3 protein is CASRGRGQGQPQHF.

The chain is built from TRBV7-8 and TRBJ2-7. This CDR3 is 13 amino acids long. Germline V CDR1 and CDR2: SGHVS, FQNEAQ. CDR3 residues: CASSLSGPNEQYF.

The gene calls are TRBV12-3 or TRBV12-4 and TRBJ1-4. The CDR3 consists of 14 residues. CDR3 sequence reads: CASSRRPLNEKLFF.

The rearrangement links TRBV20-1 to TRBJ2-3; the D call from TCRdb, TRBD2, cannot be confirmed without DNA. Germline CDR1 DFQATT, CDR2 SNEGSKA (reference sequence). This CDR3 contains 14 residues. CDR3 sequence: CSARAGRRTDTQYF.

The rearrangement uses TRBV7-2 and TRBJ1-1; TCRdb proposes TRBD1, but this gene call is untestable without DNA. From germline, CDR1 is SGHTA and CDR2 FQGNSA. The CDR3 is 14 amino acids. The CDR3 reads CASSPGQVYTEAFF.

The genes are TRBV15 and TRBJ1-2. This CDR3 has 15 amino acids. Germline V CDR1 and CDR2: LNHNV, YYDKDF (reference sequence). CDR3 loop: CATSADRLFNYGYTF.

The chain has TRBV7-9 and TRBJ2-1; absent DNA, TCRdb's TRBD1 call cannot be checked. This CDR3 contains 13 residues. Germline CDR1 reads SEHNR; CDR2 reads FQNEAQ (reference sequence). CDR3 sequence reads: CASSFVGGQTQFF.

The chain links TRBV6-5 to TRBJ1-5. The CDR3 is 15 amino acids. The germline CDR1 and CDR2 sequences are MNHEY and SVGAGI. The CDR3 region is CASSYSGPGNQPQHF.